Below, 2 T cell receptor beta chains from the same sample are listed, as sequenced in a study of neurological immune-mediated disorders. Via MiXCR, TCRdb re-called the 5' RACE reads, giving one row per CDR3 protein. The sample lists some 70,000 distinct CDR3 sequences, around 3.1% occurring once. Sequencing was done on a sample of PBMCs. These receptors all come from a man between 35 and 55 years old with multiple sclerosis.

This clonotype has a count of ten or more. The chain recombines TRBV5-1 with TRBJ1-6; possibly TRBD1 for D (5 bases). V was pared by 4 bases and J by 5 bases, with 7 bases between. Germline CDR1 SGHRS, CDR2 YFSETQ. The CDR3 runs to 13 residues. CDR3 nucleotides: TGCGCCAGCAGCCCGGGGGATAATTCACCCCTCCACTTT. Its translation: CASSPGDNSPLHF.

This clonotype was observed many times. The rearrangement links TRBV5-1 to TRBJ1-1; the D is unclear. CDR3 size: 12 residues. Germline CDR1 reads SGHRS; CDR2 reads YFSETQ. Trimming took off 7 bases at V and 3 bases at J, with 10 bases between the two ends. DNA for the CDR3: TGCGCCAGCTTCGACGGCCACACTGAAGCTTTCTTT. It yields the protein CASFDGHTEAFF.